These 20 T cell receptor beta chains share one sample of origin, sequenced in a study of a mutant IDH1 vaccine in newly diagnosed glioma. Time point: week 35, safety follow-up. Doses comprised 300 ug of mutant IDH1 20-mer peptide each, plus topical imiquimod. For these TCRs, the target antigens are not known. Sequenced by immunoSEQ multiplex PCR; TCRdb stores in-frame clones only, minus some. Of about 42,000 clones listed, about 83% were seen once; the top ten hold roughly 4.6%. This material consisted of PBMCs, taken from a glioma patient whose treatment included an IDH1 peptide vaccine. The receptor source for this set is a woman in her fifties or sixties with glioma.

V is TRBV5-6 and J is TRBJ1-4; TRBD1 might be the D (6 bases). The V and J ends lost 4 bases and 7 bases respectively, with 17 bases between them. This CDR3 region has 15 residues. Germline V gene data show CDR1 as SGHDT and CDR2 as YYEEEE. CDR3 bases: TGTGCCAGCAGCACCCACAGGGTAGGTGCTGAAAAACTGTTTTTT. It translates to CASSTHRVGAEKLFF. The full variable domain, its missing parts supplied by reference TRBV5-6 and TRBJ1-4, is DAGVTQSPTHLIKTRGQQVTLRCSPKSGHDTVSWYQQALGQGPQFIFQYYEEEERQRGNFPDRFSGHQFPNYSSELNVNALLLGDSALYLCASSTHRVGAEKLFFGSGTQLSVL.

The genes are TRBV7-8 and TRBJ1-1; D not certain. Between the trimmed V and J ends, which lost 1 base and 0 bases, there was a span of 6 bases. Germline lookup yields CDR1 SGHVS and CDR2 FQNEAQ. The CDR3 totals 14 residues. The CDR3 nucleotides read TGTGCCAGCAGCTTAGACGGGCTGAACACTGAAGCTTTCTTT. Translation gives CASSLDGLNTEAFF.

The chain uses TRBV5-5 and TRBJ1-1; D ambiguous. CDR3 size: 12 residues. The V end was cut by 4 bases, the J end by 10 bases, with 14 bases between. Germline V gene sequence: CDR1 SGHKS, CDR2 YYEKEE (reference sequence). The CDR3 is CASSPLEGGAFF. CDR3 sequence (DNA): TGTGCCAGCAGCCCTCTAGAGGGTGGAGCTTTCTTT.

The chain has TRBV27 and TRBJ1-3; possibly TRBD1 for D (5 bases). The V end lost 4 bases, the J end lost 2 bases, and 12 bases lay between the germline ends. The CDR3 loop spans 15 amino acids. Germline lookup yields CDR1 MNHEY and CDR2 SMNVEV (reference sequence). CDR3 in DNA: TGTGCCAGCAGTTACCGCAGGGAGCCTGGAAACACCATATATTTT. It encodes CASSYRREPGNTIYF.

This clone was detected only a few times. The chain employs TRBV7-9 and TRBJ1-2; no firm D call. V lost 3 bases and J 4 bases, leaving 9 bases between the germline ends. Germline V CDR1 and CDR2: SEHNR, FQNEAQ (reference sequence). CDR3 length: 13 residues. The CDR3 spells CASSFSEGYGYTF. CDR3 sequence (DNA): TGTGCCAGCAGCTTCTCAGAAGGCTATGGCTACACCTTC.

V is TRBV28 and J is TRBJ2-7, with D hard to call. The CDR3 spans 12 residues. With 3 bases removed from V and 2 bases from J, the gap between germline ends came to 5 bases. Germline CDR1 is MDHEN and CDR2 is SYDVKM. The CDR3 reads CASSFETYEQYF. CDR3 DNA sequence: TGTGCCAGCAGTTTCGAGACCTACGAGCAGTACTTC.

The chain is built from TRBV27 and TRBJ1-2; the match to TRBD1 covers 7 bases. Trimming cost V 4 bases and J 8 bases; bases outside gene matches: 4. The CDR3 runs 12 residues. Looked up from germline, CDR1 is MNHEY and CDR2 is SMNVEV (reference sequence). The CDR3 region is CASSSTGEGYTF. The CDR3 nucleotides read TGTGCCAGCAGTTCCACAGGGGAAGGCTACACCTTC.

The rearrangement links TRBV19 to TRBJ1-2; TRBD1 is a possible D gene (5 bases). V was shortened by 4 bases and J by 3 bases, with 6 bases between the two germline ends. Germline CDR1 is LNHDA and CDR2 is SQIVND (reference sequence). The CDR3 length is 12 residues. The DNA for the CDR3 is TGTGCCAGTAGTAGGGGGGACTATGGCTACACCTTC. Protein sequence: CASSRGDYGYTF.

The rearrangement joins TRBV28 to TRBJ1-5; no definite D call. V was clipped by 8 bases and J by 3 bases, with 20 bases between them. The germline V gene has CDR1 MDHEN and CDR2 SYDVKM. This CDR3 has 16 residues. The CDR3 region is CASSYPRTADNQPQHF. For the CDR3, the DNA is TGTGCCAGCTCCTACCCCAGGACCGCCGACAATCAGCCCCAGCATTTT.

The genes are TRBV10-3 and TRBJ2-7; TRBD1 matches 7 bases. CDR1 and CDR2 (germline): ENHRY, SYGVKD. The ends lost 6 bases at V and 4 bases at J; junction bases unmatched: 9. There are 14 residues in the CDR3. This CDR3 is CAISLDRRTYEQYF. The CDR3 DNA follows: TGTGCCATCAGCCTGGACAGGCGAACTTACGAGCAGTACTTC.

The CDR3 loop is CASSLGYTGLGETQYF. CDR3 DNA: TGCGCCAGCAGCTTGGGATATACAGGGTTGGGGGAGACCCAGTACTTC. The chain carries TRBV5-1 and TRBJ2-5; a possible D gene is TRBD1 (6 bases). V lost 0 bases and J 5 bases, leaving 17 bases between the germline ends. The V gene's germline CDR1 is SGHRS and CDR2 YFSETQ. The CDR3 runs 16 residues.

The chain recombines TRBV5-1 with TRBJ2-7; D call uncertain. The length of the CDR3 is 12 residues. V was trimmed by 1 base and J by 6 bases, leaving 8 bases between them. CDR1 and CDR2 (germline): SGHRS, YFSETQ. Here the CDR3 reads CASSLNPPEQYF. DNA for the CDR3: TGCGCCAGCAGCTTGAACCCCCCCGAGCAGTACTTC.

The chain couples TRBV4-1 to TRBJ2-7; 7 bases are shared with TRBD1. J lost 2 bases, V lost 5 bases, and 12 bases had no gene match. CDR1 is MGHRA, CDR2 YSYEKL, per germline. This CDR3 is 16 amino acids long. In DNA, the CDR3 is TGCGCCAGCAGCGGACGACAGGGAGAAGACCCCTACGAGCAGTACTTC. It encodes CASSGRQGEDPYEQYF.

The rearrangement links TRBV27 to TRBJ1-2, with 11 bases that match TRBD1. V gave up 2 bases and J gave up 8 bases; unmatched junction bases: 7. Germline V gene data show CDR1 as MNHEY and CDR2 as SMNVEV (reference sequence). The length of the CDR3 is 15 residues. The CDR3 bases are TGTGCCAGCAGTTTAACCGGGACAGGGGGACGAGGCTACACCTTC. As protein: CASSLTGTGGRGYTF.

The J gene is TRBJ1-6, the V gene TRBV4-2, with D uncertain. V lost 0 bases and J lost 8, with 8 bases in between. The germline gives CDR1 LGHNA, CDR2 YNFKEQ. The CDR3 contains 14 residues. The CDR3 coding sequence is TGTGCCAGCAGCCAAGAGGTGTACGATTCACCCCTCCACTTT. This translates into CASSQEVYDSPLHF.

This clone has a handful of counts. CDR3 region: CASSVTGLAGGNEQFF. The CDR3 region has the DNA TGTGCCAGCAGTGTAACTGGGCTAGCGGGGGGGAATGAGCAGTTCTTC. The genes are TRBV6-4 and TRBJ2-1, with 12 bases matching TRBD2. From germline, CDR1 is MRHNA and CDR2 SNTAGT. J was trimmed by 7 bases and V by 4 bases; bases with no gene match: 8. This CDR3 region has 16 residues.

This chain links TRBV5-1 with TRBJ2-2; 9 nucleotides align to TRBD1. With V trimmed by 3 bases and J by 3 bases, 3 bases remained unmatched. This CDR3 has 15 residues. Looked up from germline, CDR1 is SGHRS and CDR2 is YFSETQ. CDR3 loop: CASSYRDRDTGELFF. The CDR3 nucleotides read TGCGCCAGCAGCTACCGGGACAGGGACACCGGGGAGCTGTTTTTT. Together with reference TRBV5-1 and TRBJ2-2, the CDR3 gives the full variable domain: KAGVTQTPRYLIKTRGQQVTLSCSPISGHRSVSWYQQTPGQGLQFLFEYFSETQRNKGNFPGRFSGRQFSNSRSEMNVSTLELGDSALYLCASSYRDRDTGELFFGEGSRLTVL.

This clone was detected once. The chain couples TRBV29-1 to TRBJ2-4; a possible D gene is TRBD2 (6 bases). This CDR3 comprises 16 residues. V shed 0 bases and J shed 0 bases, with 12 bases lying between them. CDR1 is SQVTM, CDR2 ANQGSEA, per germline. CDR3 amino acids: CSVEDPKGLAKNIQYF. The CDR3 coding sequence is TGCAGCGTTGAAGATCCTAAGGGACTAGCCAAAAACATTCAGTACTTC.

This clone came up a few times. The chain employs TRBV7-9 and TRBJ1-1, with a possible D match to TRBD1 (5 bases). The CDR3 totals 14 residues. In germline, CDR1 is SEHNR, CDR2 FQNEAQ (reference sequence). Deletions cut 5 bases from V and 0 bases from J, with 10 bases between. The CDR3 nucleotides read TGTGCCAGCAGCCCCGGGGGAGTGAACACTGAAGCTTTCTTT. Encoded protein: CASSPGGVNTEAFF.

The chain joins TRBV9 to TRBJ1-5; D unclear. The germline V gene encodes CDR1 SGDLS and CDR2 YYNGEE. The CDR3 is made up of 15 amino acids. Trimming left V 4 bases short and J 1 base short, with 12 bases between. CDR3 nucleotides: TGTGCCAGCAGCCCTGACACGGGGAGCAATCAGCCCCAGCATTTT. It is translated as CASSPDTGSNQPQHF.